The entry that follows covers one TCR beta chain sequence. Germline CDR1 and CDR2: MNHEY and SMNVEV (reference sequence). Trimming pared 4 bases from V and 4 bases from J, leaving 10 bases between. The CDR3 loop spans 14 amino acids. The method was immunoSEQ multiplex PCR; TCRdb's version includes in-frame clones alone and lacks a portion of them. The data hold over 150,000 clones, with over 80% observed a single time. This sample was included in a study of blood T cell repertoires in COVID-19. Sequenced sample: peripheral blood. The TCR originated in a woman older than 75 with active or convalescent COVID-19. This sequence joins TRBV27 and TRBJ1-4; the D gene is possibly TRBD1 (6 bases). CDR3 loop: CASSSSRGNEKLFF. CDR3 in DNA: TGTGCCAGCAGTTCCTCCAGGGGTAATGAAAAACTGTTTTTT.